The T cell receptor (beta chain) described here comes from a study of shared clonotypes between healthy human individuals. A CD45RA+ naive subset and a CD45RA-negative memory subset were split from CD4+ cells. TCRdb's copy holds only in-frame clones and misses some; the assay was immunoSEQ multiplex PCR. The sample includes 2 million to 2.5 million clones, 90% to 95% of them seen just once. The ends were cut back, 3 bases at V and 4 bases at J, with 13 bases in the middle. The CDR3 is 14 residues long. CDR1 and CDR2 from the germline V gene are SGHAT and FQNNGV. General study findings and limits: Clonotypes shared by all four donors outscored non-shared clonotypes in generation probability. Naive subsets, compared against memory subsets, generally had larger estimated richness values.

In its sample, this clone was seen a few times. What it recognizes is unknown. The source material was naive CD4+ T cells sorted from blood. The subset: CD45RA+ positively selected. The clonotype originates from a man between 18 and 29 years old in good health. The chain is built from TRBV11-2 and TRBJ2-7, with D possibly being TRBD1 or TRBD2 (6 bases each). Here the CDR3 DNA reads TGTGCCAGCAGCTTTGGTGGGGGGCGGTACGAGCAGTACTTC. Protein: CASSFGGGRYEQYF. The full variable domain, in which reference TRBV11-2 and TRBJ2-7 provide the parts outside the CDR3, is EAGVAQSPRYKIIEKRQSVAFWCNPISGHATLYWYQQILGQGPKLLIQFQNNGVVDDSQLPKDRFSAERLKGVDSTLKIQPAKLEDSAVYLCASSFGGGRYEQYFGPGTRLTVT.